The TCR beta chain under discussion was sequenced for a study of T cell repertoires in cytomegalovirus infection. Study background: HLA-B-restricted CMV epitopes that are well studied, plus recently identified HLA-C-restricted ones, were used by the study. Matching HLA type, along with CMV infection, was indicated by public TCR beta signatures.

Between the trimmed V and J ends, which lost 2 bases and 0 bases, there was a span of 11 bases. The CDR3 contains 16 residues. From germline, CDR1 is MNHNY and CDR2 SVGAGI (reference sequence). Each CDR3 protein is one row after TCRdb ran MiXCR on the reads. This sample has roughly 200,000 distinct CDR3 sequences, with 35% to 45% found just once. Regarding the study as a whole: Cumulative frequency (of public TCR beta family members) identified carriers of CMV plus the relevant HLA. In two of eight donors, the top clonotype was HLA-C-restricted CMV-specific.

Comments on this clonotype: Its specificity is not known.

The source of this sequence is a human donor in good health (CMV status not recorded). Some clones in this sample may be carry-over from other donors' samples. The V gene is TRBV6-6, the J gene TRBJ2-1, with D perhaps matching TRBD2 (5 bases). Sequenced material: CD8+ T cells from cultured PBMCs, taken from culture after CMV antigen stimulation. The DNA for the CDR3 is TGTGCCAGCAGTTACGAGAGGGAAATCTCCTACAATGAGCAGTTCTTC. Translating gives CASSYEREISYNEQFF.